What follows are 9 T cell receptor beta chains derived from one specimen sequenced in a study of blood T cell repertoires in COVID-19. Produced via immunoSEQ multiplex PCR; TCRdb's table is partial and in-frame only. The data contain a few hundred thousand clones, approximately 86% of them singletons. Sequencing was done on a sample of peripheral blood. These receptors were taken from a woman aged 18-29 years with acute or convalescent COVID-19.

The rearrangement joins TRBV27 to TRBJ1-2; no firm D call. CDR3 size: 14 residues. The germline gives CDR1 MNHEY, CDR2 SMNVEV (reference sequence). Deletions cut 3 bases from V and 0 bases from J, with 8 bases between. The CDR3 region is CASSFSTTNYGYTF. DNA for the CDR3: TGTGCCAGCAGTTTCAGCACTACTAACTATGGCTACACCTTC.

This rearrangement joins TRBV5-5 to TRBJ2-2; D gene unclear. V was clipped by 0 bases and J by 4 bases, with 4 bases between them. The CDR3 is 13 amino acids. Germline V lookup: CDR1 SGHKS, CDR2 YYEKEE (reference sequence). CDR3 amino acids: CASSLVATGELFF. The CDR3 bases are TGTGCCAGCAGCTTGGTGGCCACCGGGGAGCTGTTTTTT.

This clone was found a few times. The chain employs TRBV6-2 or TRBV6-3 and TRBJ1-5; D ambiguous. This CDR3 spans 13 amino acids. Germline-derived CDR1 and CDR2 are MNHEY and SVGEGT. V dropped 2 bases and J dropped 5 bases, with 7 bases sitting between them. As DNA, the CDR3 is TGTGCCAGCAGTTACCCTCAGGATCAGCCCCAGCATTTT. Translated, it gives CASSYPQDQPQHF.

This clone showed up just once. The same CDR3 also results from other DNA sequences found in this sample. The chain recombines TRBV5-1 with TRBJ1-6; 11 bases line up with TRBD1. From germline, CDR1 is SGHRS and CDR2 YFSETQ. CDR3 length: 14 amino acids. The junction had 3 bases not matched to a gene; V was cut back by 4 bases and J by 9 bases. CDR3: CASSVGTGGSPLHF. The CDR3 DNA reads TGCGCCAGCAGCGTGGGGACAGGGGGTTCACCCCTCCACTTT. Full variable domain (rest looked up from reference TRBV5-1 and TRBJ1-6): KAGVTQTPRYLIKTRGQQVTLSCSPISGHRSVSWYQQTPGQGLQFLFEYFSETQRNKGNFPGRFSGRQFSNSRSEMNVSTLELGDSALYLCASSVGTGGSPLHFGNGTRLTVT.

This clone was recorded many times. The chain uses TRBV6-1 and TRBJ1-5; a possible D gene is TRBD1 (5 bases). This CDR3 has 20 amino acids. The V end was cut by 2 bases, the J end by 1 base, with 24 bases between. CDR1 and CDR2 from the germline V gene are MNHNS and SASEGT. The chain's CDR3 is CASSELSFGGWEGSNQPQHF. As DNA, the CDR3 is TGTGCCAGCAGTGAACTCTCCTTTGGGGGGTGGGAAGGGAGCAATCAGCCCCAGCATTTT.

The rearrangement uses TRBV19 and TRBJ1-1; 8 bases line up with TRBD1. This CDR3 region has 13 residues. The germline gives CDR1 LNHDA, CDR2 SQIVND (reference sequence). Trimming cost V 8 bases and J 5 bases; bases outside gene matches: 7. CDR3 sequence reads: CASQDRVGTEAFF. The CDR3 DNA reads as TGTGCCAGTCAGGACAGGGTGGGAACTGAAGCTTTCTTT.

J is TRBJ2-2 and V is TRBV7-8; D is uncertain. Germline V gene data show CDR1 as SGHVS and CDR2 as FQNEAQ. There are 12 residues in the CDR3. CDR3: CAIFLAYGELFF. The CDR3 DNA follows: TGTGCTATTTTTCTGGCTTACGGGGAGCTGTTTTTT.

The V gene is TRBV6-5, the J gene TRBJ1-5; D unresolved. Germline values: CDR1 MNHEY, CDR2 SVGAGI. The V and J ends lost 0 bases and 7 bases respectively, with 13 bases between them. This CDR3 contains 15 residues. The DNA for the CDR3 is TGTGCCAGCAGTTACTCTGGGGTGGCGGGGCAGCCCCAGCATTTT. This encodes CASSYSGVAGQPQHF.

This chain uses TRBV5-1 with TRBJ2-2; 9 nucleotides agree with TRBD2. Trimming cost V 4 bases and J 16 bases; bases outside gene matches: 11. The germline CDR1 and CDR2 sequences are SGHRS and YFSETQ. CDR3 size: 13 residues. The CDR3 nucleotides read TGCGCCAGCAGCGCGGGAGGGGCCCCGGGCGAGTTTTTT. Its protein product is CASSAGGAPGEFF. The complete variable domain, with remaining parts taken from reference TRBV5-1 and TRBJ2-2, reads KAGVTQTPRYLIKTRGQQVTLSCSPISGHRSVSWYQQTPGQGLQFLFEYFSETQRNKGNFPGRFSGRQFSNSRSEMNVSTLELGDSALYLCASSAGGAPGEFFGEGSRLTVL.